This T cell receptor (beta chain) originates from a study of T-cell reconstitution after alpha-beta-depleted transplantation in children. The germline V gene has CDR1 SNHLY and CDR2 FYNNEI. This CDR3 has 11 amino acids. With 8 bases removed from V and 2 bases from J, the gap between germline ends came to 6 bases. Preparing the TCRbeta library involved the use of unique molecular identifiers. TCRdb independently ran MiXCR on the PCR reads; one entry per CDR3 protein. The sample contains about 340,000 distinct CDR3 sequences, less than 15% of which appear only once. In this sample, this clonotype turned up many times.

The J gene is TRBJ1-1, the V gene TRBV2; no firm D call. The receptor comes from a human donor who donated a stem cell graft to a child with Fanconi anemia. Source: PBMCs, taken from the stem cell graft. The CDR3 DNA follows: TGTGCCAGCTTATATAACACTGAAGCTTTCTTT. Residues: CASLYNTEAFF.